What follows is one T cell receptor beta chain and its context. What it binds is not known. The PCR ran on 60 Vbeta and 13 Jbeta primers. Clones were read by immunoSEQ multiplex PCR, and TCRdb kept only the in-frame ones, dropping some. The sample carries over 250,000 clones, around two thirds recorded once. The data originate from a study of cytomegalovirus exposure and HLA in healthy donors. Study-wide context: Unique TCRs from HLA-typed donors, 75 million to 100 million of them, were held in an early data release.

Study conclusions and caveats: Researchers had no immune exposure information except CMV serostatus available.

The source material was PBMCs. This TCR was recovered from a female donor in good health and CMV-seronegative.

The chain's CDR3 is CASSLSTGGAQETQYF. The CDR3 DNA reads as TGCGCCAGCAGCTTGTCTACAGGGGGTGCACAAGAGACCCAGTACTTC. The V gene is TRBV5-1, the J gene TRBJ2-5; 8 nucleotides align to TRBD1. With V trimmed by 1 base and J by 2 bases, 7 bases remained unmatched. The CDR3 has 16 residues. Germline loops: CDR1 SGHRS, CDR2 YFSETQ.